The clone carrying this T cell receptor beta chain came up once. What it binds is unknown. These data originate in a study of T cell responses to AZD1222 COVID-19 vaccine. Germline V lookup: CDR1 LNHDA, CDR2 SQIVND (reference sequence). This CDR3 region has 16 residues. Germline trimming cut 5 bases from V and 6 bases from J; bases unmatched to any gene: 13. Overall study results and limits: Clonal diversity may have been underestimated in mostly white British donors. A rise in Spike-specific TCR breadth and depth followed two AZD1222 doses.

The table came from immunoSEQ multiplex PCR; TCRdb's copy has only in-frame clones and leaves some out. The sample shows 100,000 to 150,000 clones, 88% of them seen only once. The TCR was taken from an adult in good health. This sequence joins TRBV19 and TRBJ1-5, with 7 bases identical to TRBD1. This material consisted of peripheral blood, taken on day 0 of AZD1222 vaccination. CDR3 bases: TGTGCCAGTAGTCCCGCCCAGGGGGGTATCGTTCAGCCCCAGCATTTT. Its protein is CASSPAQGGIVQPQHF.